This T cell receptor (beta chain) is drawn from a study of shared clonotypes between healthy human individuals. The overall study: Donors, aged 18 to 49, were a couple of women and a few men.

CDR3 length equals 13 residues. The V gene lost 2 bases and the J gene lost 2 bases, with 6 bases spanning the gap. Germline values: CDR1 MDHEN, CDR2 SYDVKM. At the deep level, the assay was run. Several immunoSEQ plates held equal portions of the genomic DNA taken from each subset. TCRdb's table, derived via immunoSEQ multiplex PCR, lists solely in-frame clones and lacks some. Altogether roughly 2,000,000 clones are present, about 95% being singletons, with the ten largest covering more than 0.9%. Naive CD8 isolation took CD45RO-negative cells positively selected for CCR7 and excluded terminally differentiated effector memory CD45RA+ cells.

The source material was naive CD8+ T cells sorted from blood. This receptor was identified in a young man in good health. The chain has TRBV28 and TRBJ1-2; the D is unclear. The CDR3 sequence: CASSLPENYGYTF. CDR3 nucleotide sequence: TGTGCCAGCAGTTTACCCGAGAACTATGGCTACACCTTC.